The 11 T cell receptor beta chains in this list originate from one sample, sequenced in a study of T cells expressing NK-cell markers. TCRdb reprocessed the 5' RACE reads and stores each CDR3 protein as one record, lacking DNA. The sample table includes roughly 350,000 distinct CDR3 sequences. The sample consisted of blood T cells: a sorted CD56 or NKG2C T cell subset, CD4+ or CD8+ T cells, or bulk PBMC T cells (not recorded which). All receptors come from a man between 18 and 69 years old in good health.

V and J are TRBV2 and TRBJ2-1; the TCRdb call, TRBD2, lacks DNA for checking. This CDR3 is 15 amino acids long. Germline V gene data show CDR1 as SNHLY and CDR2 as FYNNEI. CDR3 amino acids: CASSGASGGVGEQFF.

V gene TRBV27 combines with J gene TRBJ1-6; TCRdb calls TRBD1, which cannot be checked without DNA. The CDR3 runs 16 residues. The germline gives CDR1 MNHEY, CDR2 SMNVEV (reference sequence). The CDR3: CASSLERDIYNSPLHF.

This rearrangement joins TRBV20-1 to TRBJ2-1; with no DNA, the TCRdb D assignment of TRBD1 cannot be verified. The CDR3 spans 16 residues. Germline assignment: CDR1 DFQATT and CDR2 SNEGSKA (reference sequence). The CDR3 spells CSARPKTAPSYNEQFF.

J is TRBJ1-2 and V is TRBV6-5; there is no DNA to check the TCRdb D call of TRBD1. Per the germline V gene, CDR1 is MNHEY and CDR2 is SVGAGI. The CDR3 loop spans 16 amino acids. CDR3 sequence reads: CASSYFPGQGGGGYTF.

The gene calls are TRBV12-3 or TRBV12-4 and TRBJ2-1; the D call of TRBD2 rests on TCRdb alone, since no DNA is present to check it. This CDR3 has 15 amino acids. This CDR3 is CASSQTRDLFNEQFF.

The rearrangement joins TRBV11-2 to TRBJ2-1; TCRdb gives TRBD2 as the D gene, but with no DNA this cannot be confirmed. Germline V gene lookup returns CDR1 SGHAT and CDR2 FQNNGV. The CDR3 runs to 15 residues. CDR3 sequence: CASSSGPTSYNEQFF.

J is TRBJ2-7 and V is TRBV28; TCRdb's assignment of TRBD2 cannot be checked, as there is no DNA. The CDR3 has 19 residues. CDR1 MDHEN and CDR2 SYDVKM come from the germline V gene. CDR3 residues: CASSFAGVSPTQVPYEQYF.

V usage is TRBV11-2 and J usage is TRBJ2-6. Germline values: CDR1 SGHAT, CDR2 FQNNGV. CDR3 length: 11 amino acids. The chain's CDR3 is CASRQTNVLTF.

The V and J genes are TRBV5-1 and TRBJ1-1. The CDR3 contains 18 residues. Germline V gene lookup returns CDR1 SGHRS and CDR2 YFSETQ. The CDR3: CASSSVADTSMGNTEAFF. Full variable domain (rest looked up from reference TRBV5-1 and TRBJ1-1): KAGVTQTPRYLIKTRGQQVTLSCSPISGHRSVSWYQQTPGQGLQFLFEYFSETQRNKGNFPGRFSGRQFSNSRSEMNVSTLELGDSALYLCASSSVADTSMGNTEAFFGQGTRLTVV.

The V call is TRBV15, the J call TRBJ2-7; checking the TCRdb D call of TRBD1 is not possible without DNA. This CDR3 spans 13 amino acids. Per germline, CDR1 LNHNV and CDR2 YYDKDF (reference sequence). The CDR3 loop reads CATSRVRGIEQYF.

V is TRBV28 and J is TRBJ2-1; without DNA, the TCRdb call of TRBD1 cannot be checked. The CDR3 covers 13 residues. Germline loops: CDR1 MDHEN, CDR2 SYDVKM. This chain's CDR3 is CASRAQGGGEQFF.